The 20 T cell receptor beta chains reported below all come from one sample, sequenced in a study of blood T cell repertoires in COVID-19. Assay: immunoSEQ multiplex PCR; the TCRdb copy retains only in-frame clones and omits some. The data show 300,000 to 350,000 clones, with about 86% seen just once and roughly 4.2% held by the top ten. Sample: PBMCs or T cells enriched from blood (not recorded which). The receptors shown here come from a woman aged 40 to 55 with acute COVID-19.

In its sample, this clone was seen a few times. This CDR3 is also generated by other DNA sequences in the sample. The CDR3, as DNA: TGTGCCAGCAGTTCCCAGGGTCAGCCCCAGCATTTT. This encodes CASSSQGQPQHF. The genes are TRBV12-3 or TRBV12-4 and TRBJ1-5, with D maybe TRBD1 (5 bases). The CDR3 contains 12 residues. Trimming pared 4 bases from V and 6 bases from J, leaving 7 bases between.

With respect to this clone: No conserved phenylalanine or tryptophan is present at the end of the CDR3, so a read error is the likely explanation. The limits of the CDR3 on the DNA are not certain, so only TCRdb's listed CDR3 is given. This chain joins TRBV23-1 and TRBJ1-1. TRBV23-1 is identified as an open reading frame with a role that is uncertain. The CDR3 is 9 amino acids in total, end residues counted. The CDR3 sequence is CASSQSGGG.

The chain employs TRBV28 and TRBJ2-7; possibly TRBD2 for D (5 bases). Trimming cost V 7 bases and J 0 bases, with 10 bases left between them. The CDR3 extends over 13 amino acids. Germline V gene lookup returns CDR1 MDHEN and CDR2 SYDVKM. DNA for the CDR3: TGTGCCAGCACCCTAAGCGGCTCCTACGAGCAGTACTTC. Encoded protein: CASTLSGSYEQYF. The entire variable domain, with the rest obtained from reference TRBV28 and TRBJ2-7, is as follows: DVKVTQSSRYLVKRTGEKVFLECVQDMDHENMFWYRQDPGLGLRLIYFSYDVKMKEKGDIPEGYSVSREKKERFSLILESASTNQTSMYLCASTLSGSYEQYFGPGTRLTVT.

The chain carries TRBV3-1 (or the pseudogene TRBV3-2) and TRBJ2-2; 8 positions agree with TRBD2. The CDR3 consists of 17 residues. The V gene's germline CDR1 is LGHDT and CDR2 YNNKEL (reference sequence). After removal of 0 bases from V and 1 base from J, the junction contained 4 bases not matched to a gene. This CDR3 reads CASSQEAGTRNTGELFF. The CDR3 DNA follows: TGTGCCAGCAGCCAAGAAGCGGGGACTAGGAACACCGGGGAGCTGTTTTTT.

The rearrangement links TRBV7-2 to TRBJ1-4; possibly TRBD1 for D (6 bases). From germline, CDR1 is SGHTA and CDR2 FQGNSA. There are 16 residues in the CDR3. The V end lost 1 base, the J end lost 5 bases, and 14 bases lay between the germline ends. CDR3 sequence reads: CASSLVTGFVNEKLFF. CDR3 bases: TGTGCCAGCAGCTTAGTAACAGGGTTCGTGAATGAAAAACTGTTTTTT.

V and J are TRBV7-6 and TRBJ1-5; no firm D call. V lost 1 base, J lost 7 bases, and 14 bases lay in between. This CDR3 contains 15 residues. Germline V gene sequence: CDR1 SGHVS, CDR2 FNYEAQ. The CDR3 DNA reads TGTGCCAGCAGCTTAGAAGCGGGAGTCAGCCAGCCCCAGCATTTT. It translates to CASSLEAGVSQPQHF.

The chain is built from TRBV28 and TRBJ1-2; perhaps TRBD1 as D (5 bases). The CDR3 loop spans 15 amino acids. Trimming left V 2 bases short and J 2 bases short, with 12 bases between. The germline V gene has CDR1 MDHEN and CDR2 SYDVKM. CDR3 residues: CASSLGDGRNYGYTF. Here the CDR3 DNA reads TGTGCCAGCAGTTTAGGGGACGGGAGAAACTATGGCTACACCTTC.

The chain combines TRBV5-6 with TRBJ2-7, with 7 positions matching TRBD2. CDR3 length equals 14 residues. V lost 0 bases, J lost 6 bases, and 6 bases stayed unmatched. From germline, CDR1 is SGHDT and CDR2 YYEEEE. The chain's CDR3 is CASSLVGGRPEQYF. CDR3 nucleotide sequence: TGTGCCAGCAGCTTGGTGGGGGGGAGACCCGAGCAGTACTTC.

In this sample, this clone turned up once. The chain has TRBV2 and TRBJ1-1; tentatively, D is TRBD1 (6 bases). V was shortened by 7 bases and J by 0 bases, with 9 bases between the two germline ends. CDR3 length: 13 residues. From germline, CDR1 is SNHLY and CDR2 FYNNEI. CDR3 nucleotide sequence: TGTGCCAGCATGGACAGCATGAACACTGAAGCTTTCTTT. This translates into CASMDSMNTEAFF.

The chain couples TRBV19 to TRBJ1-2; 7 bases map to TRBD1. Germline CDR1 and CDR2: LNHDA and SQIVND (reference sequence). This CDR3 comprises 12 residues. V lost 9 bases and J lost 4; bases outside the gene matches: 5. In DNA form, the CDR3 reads TGTGCCAGCCAACAGGGGTTCTATGGCTACACCTTC. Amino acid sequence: CASQQGFYGYTF. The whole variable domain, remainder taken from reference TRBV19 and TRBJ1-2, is DGGITQSPKYLFRKEGQNVTLSCEQNLNHDAMYWYRQDPGQGLRLIYYSQIVNDFQKGDIAEGYSVSREKKESFPLTVTSAQKNPTAFYLCASQQGFYGYTFGSGTRLTVV.

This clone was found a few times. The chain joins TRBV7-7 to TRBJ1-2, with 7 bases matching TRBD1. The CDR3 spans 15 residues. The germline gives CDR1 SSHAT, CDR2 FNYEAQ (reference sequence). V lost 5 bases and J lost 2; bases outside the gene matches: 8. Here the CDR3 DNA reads TGTGCCAGCAGCGATAACCCGACAGGGAACTATGGCTACACCTTC. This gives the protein CASSDNPTGNYGYTF.

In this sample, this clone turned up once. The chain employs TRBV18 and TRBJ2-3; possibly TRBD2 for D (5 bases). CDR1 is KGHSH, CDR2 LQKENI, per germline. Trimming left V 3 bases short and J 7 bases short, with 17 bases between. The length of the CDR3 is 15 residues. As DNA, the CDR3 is TGTGCCAGCTCACCCGACCTAGCCCCCCTTTATACGCAGTATTTT. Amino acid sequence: CASSPDLAPLYTQYF.

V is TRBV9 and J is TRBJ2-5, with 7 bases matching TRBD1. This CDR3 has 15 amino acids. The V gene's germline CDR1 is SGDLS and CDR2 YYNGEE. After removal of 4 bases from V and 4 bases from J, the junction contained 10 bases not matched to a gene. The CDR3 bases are TGTGCCAGCAGCTCATTACACAGGGGTAGAGAGACCCAGTACTTC. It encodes CASSSLHRGRETQYF.

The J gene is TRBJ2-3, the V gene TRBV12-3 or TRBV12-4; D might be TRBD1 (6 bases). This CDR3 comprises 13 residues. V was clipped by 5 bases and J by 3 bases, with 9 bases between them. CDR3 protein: CASSEQGTDTQYF. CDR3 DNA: TGTGCCAGCAGTGAACAGGGTACAGATACGCAGTATTTT.

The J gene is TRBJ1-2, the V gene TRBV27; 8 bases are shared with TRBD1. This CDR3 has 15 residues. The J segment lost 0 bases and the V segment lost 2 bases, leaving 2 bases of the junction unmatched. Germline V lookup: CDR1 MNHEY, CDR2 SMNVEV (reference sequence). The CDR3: CASSLRTGPNYGYTF. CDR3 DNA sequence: TGTGCCAGCAGTTTAAGGACAGGGCCTAACTATGGCTACACCTTC.

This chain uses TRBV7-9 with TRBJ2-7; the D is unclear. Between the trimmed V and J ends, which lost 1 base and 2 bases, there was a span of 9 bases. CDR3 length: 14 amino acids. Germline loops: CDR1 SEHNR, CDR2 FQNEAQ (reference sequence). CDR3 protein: CASSLGGGPYEQYF. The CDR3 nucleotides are TGTGCCAGCAGCTTAGGAGGCGGCCCCTACGAGCAGTACTTC.

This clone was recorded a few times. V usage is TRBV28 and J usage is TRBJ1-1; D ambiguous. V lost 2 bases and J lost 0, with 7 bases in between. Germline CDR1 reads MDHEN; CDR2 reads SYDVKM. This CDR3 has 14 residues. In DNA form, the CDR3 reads TGTGCCAGCAGTTTAAACAGTATGAACACTGAAGCTTTCTTT. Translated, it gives CASSLNSMNTEAFF.

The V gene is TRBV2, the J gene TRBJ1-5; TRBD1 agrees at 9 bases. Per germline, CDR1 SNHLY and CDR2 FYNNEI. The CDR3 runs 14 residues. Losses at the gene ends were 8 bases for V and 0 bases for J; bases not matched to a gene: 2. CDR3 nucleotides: TGTGCCAGCGGACAGGGGAATAGCAATCAGCCCCAGCATTTT. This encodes CASGQGNSNQPQHF.

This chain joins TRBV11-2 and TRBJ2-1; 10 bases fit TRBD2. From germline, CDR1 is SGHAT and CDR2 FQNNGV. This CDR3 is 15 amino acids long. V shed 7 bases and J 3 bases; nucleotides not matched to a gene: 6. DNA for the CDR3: TGTGCCAGCACCGTTGGGACTAGCGTCTACAATGAGCAGTTCTTC. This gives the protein CASTVGTSVYNEQFF.

CDR3 sequence reads: CASSANPGSNQPQHF. For the CDR3, the DNA is TGTGCCAGCAGCGCCAATCCGGGAAGCAATCAGCCCCAGCATTTT. V usage is TRBV9 and J usage is TRBJ1-5; no clear D. The V end was cut by 3 bases, the J end by 1 base, with 11 bases between. The CDR3 contains 15 residues. From germline, CDR1 is SGDLS and CDR2 YYNGEE.